The T cell receptor (beta chain) under discussion was sequenced for a study of blood T cell repertoires in COVID-19. At the level of the study: The samples span acute and convalescent COVID-19 from the United States, Italy and Spain.

This clone was picked up a small number of times. This CDR3 comprises 14 residues. The germline gives CDR1 MGHRA, CDR2 YSYEKL. V lost 4 bases and J lost 4; bases outside the gene matches: 7. In the original analysis: Amplification of reference gene primers was used by the study to estimate nucleated cell counts. Here immunoSEQ multiplex PCR was the method, and the copy in TCRdb shows in-frame clones only, minus some. The V and J calls and clone size come from that table; D and trimming were worked out from the DNA. This sample carries 390,000 or so clones, about 87% of them seen once, and the ten largest clones take about a tenth.

The rearrangement links TRBV4-1 to TRBJ2-7; 7 positions agree with TRBD1. This clonotype was obtained from a woman aged 45-59 years who had recovered from COVID-19. Sequencing input: PBMCs or T cells enriched from blood (not recorded which). The CDR3 loop reads CASSPADRAYEQYF. The CDR3 nucleotides are TGCGCCAGCAGCCCCGCTGACAGGGCATACGAGCAGTACTTC.